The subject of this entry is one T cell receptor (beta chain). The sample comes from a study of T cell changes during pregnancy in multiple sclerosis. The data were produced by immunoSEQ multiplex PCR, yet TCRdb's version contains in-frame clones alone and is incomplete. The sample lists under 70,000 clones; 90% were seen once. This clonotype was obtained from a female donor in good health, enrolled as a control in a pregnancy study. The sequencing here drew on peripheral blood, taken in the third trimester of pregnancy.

This CDR3 is CASSLAVGGVAGELFF. CDR3 DNA: TGTGCCAGCAGCTTAGCGGTCGGCGGGGTCGCCGGGGAGCTGTTTTTT. V and J are TRBV11-3 and TRBJ2-2; tentative D call: TRBD2 (6 bases). The CDR3 spans 16 residues. V was pared by 1 base and J by 6 bases, with 15 bases between. Germline CDR1 is SGHNT and CDR2 is YENEEA.